The entry below describes one T cell receptor beta chain. The antigen is undetermined. The data derive from a study of brain T cells in children with intractable seizures. Repertoires were generated with immunoSEQ multiplex PCR, while TCRdb's copy carries only in-frame clones and drops some. Of about 9,000 clones listed, less than 70% are singletons. Surgery cases with the highest brain T cell transcript signatures were chosen for sequencing. Patients received at least one anti-epileptic drug before surgery. This CDR3 region has 16 residues. Germline V CDR1 and CDR2: DFQATT, SNEGSKA (reference sequence). The trim removed 3 bases at V and 7 bases at J, leaving 7 bases unmatched. General observations from the study: Known viral epitope-specific CDR3s closely matched each case's top public brain CDR3.

The sample consisted of resected brain tissue, taken at surgery. The rearrangement links TRBV20-1 to TRBJ2-1; 15 positions agree with TRBD2. This clonotype was sampled from a girl aged 2-10 years with tuberous sclerosis and intractable seizures. The CDR3 loop reads CSASRTSGGVSNEQFF. The CDR3 DNA follows: TGCAGTGCTAGTCGGACTAGCGGGGGGGTCAGTAATGAGCAGTTCTTC.